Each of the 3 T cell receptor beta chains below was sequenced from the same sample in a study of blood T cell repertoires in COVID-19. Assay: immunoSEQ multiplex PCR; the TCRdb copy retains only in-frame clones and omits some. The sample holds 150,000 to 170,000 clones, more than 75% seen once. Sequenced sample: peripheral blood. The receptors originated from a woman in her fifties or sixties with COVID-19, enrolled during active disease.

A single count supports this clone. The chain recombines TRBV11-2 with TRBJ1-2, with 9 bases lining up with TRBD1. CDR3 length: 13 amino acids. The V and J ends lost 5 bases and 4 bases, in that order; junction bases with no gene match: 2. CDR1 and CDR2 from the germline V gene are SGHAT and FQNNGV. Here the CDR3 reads CASSQDRGYGYTF. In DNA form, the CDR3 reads TGTGCCAGCAGCCAGGACAGGGGCTATGGCTACACCTTC.

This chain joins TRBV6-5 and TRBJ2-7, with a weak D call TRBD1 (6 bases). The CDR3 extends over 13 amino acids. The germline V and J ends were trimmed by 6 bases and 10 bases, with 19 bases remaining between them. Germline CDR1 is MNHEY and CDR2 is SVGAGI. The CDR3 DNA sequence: TGTGCCAGCAGACTGAAGGTGGACAGTCCTCAGTACTTC. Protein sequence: CASRLKVDSPQYF.

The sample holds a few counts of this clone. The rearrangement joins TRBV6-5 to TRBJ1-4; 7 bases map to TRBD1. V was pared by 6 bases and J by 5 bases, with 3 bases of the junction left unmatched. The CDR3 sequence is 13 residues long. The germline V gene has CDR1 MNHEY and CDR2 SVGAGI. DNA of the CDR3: TGTGCCAGCAGGGGACAGAAGAATGAAAAACTGTTTTTT. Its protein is CASRGQKNEKLFF.